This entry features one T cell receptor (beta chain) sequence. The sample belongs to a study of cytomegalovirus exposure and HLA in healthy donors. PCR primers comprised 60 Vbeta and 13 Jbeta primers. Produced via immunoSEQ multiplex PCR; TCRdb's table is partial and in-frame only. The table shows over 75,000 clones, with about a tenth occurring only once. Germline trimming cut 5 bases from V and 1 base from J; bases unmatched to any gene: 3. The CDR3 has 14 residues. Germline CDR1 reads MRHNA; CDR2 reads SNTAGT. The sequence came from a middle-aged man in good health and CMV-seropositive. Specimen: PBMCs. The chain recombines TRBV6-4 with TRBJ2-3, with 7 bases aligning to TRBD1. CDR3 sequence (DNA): TGTGCCAGCAGTAAGGGGGCCGGCACAGATACGCAGTATTTT. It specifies CASSKGAGTDTQYF.